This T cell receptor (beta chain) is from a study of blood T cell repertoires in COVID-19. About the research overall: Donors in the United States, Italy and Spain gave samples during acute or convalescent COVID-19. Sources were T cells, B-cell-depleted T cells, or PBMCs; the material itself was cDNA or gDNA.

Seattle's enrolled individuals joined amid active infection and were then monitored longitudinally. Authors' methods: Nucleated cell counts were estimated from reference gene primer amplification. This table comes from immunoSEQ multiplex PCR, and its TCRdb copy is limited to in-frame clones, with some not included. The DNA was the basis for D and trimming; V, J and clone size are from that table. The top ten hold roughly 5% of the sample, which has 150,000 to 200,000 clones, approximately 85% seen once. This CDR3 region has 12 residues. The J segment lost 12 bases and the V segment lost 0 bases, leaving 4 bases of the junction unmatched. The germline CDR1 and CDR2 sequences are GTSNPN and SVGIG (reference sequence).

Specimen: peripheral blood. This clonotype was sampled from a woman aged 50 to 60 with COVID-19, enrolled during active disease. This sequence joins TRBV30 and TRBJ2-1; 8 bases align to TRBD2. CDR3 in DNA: TGTGCCTGGAGTGTATCTACTAGCGGGCAGTTCTTC. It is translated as CAWSVSTSGQFF.